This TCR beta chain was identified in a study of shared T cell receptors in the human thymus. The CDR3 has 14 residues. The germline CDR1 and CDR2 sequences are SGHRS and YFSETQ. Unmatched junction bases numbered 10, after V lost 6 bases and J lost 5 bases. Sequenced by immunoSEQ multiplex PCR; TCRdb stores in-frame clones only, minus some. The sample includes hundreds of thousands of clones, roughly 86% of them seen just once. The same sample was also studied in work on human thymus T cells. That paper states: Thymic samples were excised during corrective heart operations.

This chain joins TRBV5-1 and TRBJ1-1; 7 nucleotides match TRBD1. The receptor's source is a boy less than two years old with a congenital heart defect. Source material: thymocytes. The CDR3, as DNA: TGCGCCAGCACCCTCAGGGGGGTCGAAACTGAAGCTTTCTTT. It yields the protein CASTLRGVETEAFF.